One and the same sample provided the 10 T cell receptor beta chains below, sequenced in a study of tumor-infiltrating lymphocytes in primary liver carcinoma. It was from 20-30 mg of unsorted bulk tissue that RNA and DNA were co-extracted. Total RNA amounting to roughly 0.5 ug was the source from which TCR beta cDNA was made with a constant-region primer. For TCR beta, libraries were produced by three nested multiplex PCR rounds using slightly modified ARM-PCR. Two initial PCR rounds of around 10 cycles each paired TRBV1-TRBV30 forward primers with a C-beta reverse primer. Each CDR3 protein gets one entry after TCRdb re-called the multiplex PCR reads with MiXCR. The sample has 30,000 to 40,000 distinct CDR3 sequences; approximately 73% are singletons. Input material: liver tumor tissue from sampling region 4. Subset specified: tumor region T4, right-lateral pole. Receptors were obtained from a man aged 40-55 years with primary liver carcinoma and hepatitis B virus infection.

Remarks on this clonotype: Mismatch with germline at one junction end may stem from a read error. The chain uses TRBV7-8 and TRBJ2-1; the D is unclear. The CDR3 covers 15 residues. Germline V gene lookup returns CDR1 SGHVS and CDR2 FQNEAQ. CDR3 loop: CTSCLVDFSYNEQFF. DNA of the CDR3: TGTACCAGCTGCTTAGTGGATTTTTCTTACAATGAGCAGTTCTTC.

To note about this clonotype: One end of the junction varies from germline; a read error may be responsible. The V and J genes are TRBV6-2 or TRBV6-3 and TRBJ2-7, with 7 bases that match TRBD2. The CDR3 spans 20 residues. The germline V gene has CDR1 MNHEY and CDR2 SVGEGT. CDR3 region: CVGSYSRVGGSPGSPYEQYF. In nucleotides, the CDR3 is TGCGTCGGCAGTTACTCGAGAGTAGGCGGGAGCCCCGGAAGCCCCTACGAGCAGTACTTC.

With respect to this clonotype: This is likely a read error, given that the CDR3 carries no conserved phenylalanine or tryptophan at its end. The J gene is TRBJ2-2, the V gene TRBV7-8; the D is unclear. The CDR3 contains 15 residues. V lost 1 base and J 2 bases, leaving 8 bases between the germline ends. Germline V gene lookup returns CDR1 SGHVS and CDR2 FQNEAQ. The CDR3 here is CASSLVQHNTGELFY. Written as DNA, the CDR3 is TGTGCCAGCAGCTTAGTACAGCATAACACCGGGGAGCTGTTTTAT.

A remark on this clonotype: The missing conserved phenylalanine or tryptophan at the end of this CDR3 makes a read error likely. Here the CDR3 reads CASSTSTSGRSHDQFL. The DNA for the CDR3 is TGTGCCAGCAGTACCTCGACTAGCGGGAGAAGCCATGATCAGTTCCTC. V and J are TRBV6-1 and TRBJ2-1; 12 bases line up with TRBD2. The CDR3 consists of 16 residues. CDR1 and CDR2 (germline): MNHNS, SASEGT.

V and J are TRBV2 and TRBJ2-2, with D perhaps TRBD1 (5 bases). This CDR3 spans 15 amino acids. Deletions cut 10 bases from V and 0 bases from J, with 15 bases between. Germline CDR1 reads SNHLY; CDR2 reads FYNNEI. In DNA form, the CDR3 reads TGTGCCAACAGCACGACAGTCTCGAACACCGGGGAGCTGTTTTTT. This codes for CANSTTVSNTGELFF.

As regards this clonotype: Compared with germline, one end of the junction differs, possibly owing to a read error. The chain has TRBV6-5 and TRBJ2-2; D might be TRBD2 (6 bases). This CDR3 spans 14 amino acids. From germline, CDR1 is MNHEY and CDR2 SVGAGI. The CDR3 DNA follows: TGTGCCACTCACTCCGGACTAATTACCGGGAAGCTGTTTTTT. This encodes CATHSGLITGKLFF.

This clonotype has just one count. The rearrangement uses TRBV11-1 and TRBJ2-1; a weak D match, TRBD2 (6 bases). The V end lost 5 bases, the J end lost 8 bases, and 19 bases lay between the germline ends. The CDR3 runs to 15 residues. Per the germline V gene, CDR1 is SGHAT and CDR2 is FQDESV (reference sequence). The CDR3 DNA follows: TGTGCCAGCAGCATAACGGGATCGGGAGAATATGAGCAGTTCTTC. As protein: CASSITGSGEYEQFF.

This sequence joins TRBV11-1 and TRBJ1-2; D is unresolved. With 9 bases removed from V and 5 bases from J, the gap between germline ends came to 16 bases. The CDR3 runs 13 residues. Per the germline V gene, CDR1 is SGHAT and CDR2 is FQDESV (reference sequence). The CDR3 loop reads CARGLVHKYGYTF. CDR3 sequence (DNA): TGTGCCAGGGGCTTGGTCCATAAATATGGCTACACCTTC.

To note about this clonotype: At one end, the junction sequence differs from germline, possibly due to a read error. This sequence joins TRBV7-9 and TRBJ2-4, with 9 bases aligning to TRBD1. The CDR3 runs 15 residues. Germline CDR1 and CDR2: SEHNR and FQNEAQ (reference sequence). Here the CDR3 DNA reads TGTGTCAGCAGCGCGCGGACAGGGGCGGAGAACATTCAGTACTTC. It specifies CVSSARTGAENIQYF. Full variable domain (remainder filled in from reference TRBV7-9 and TRBJ2-4): DTGVSQNPRHKITKRGQNVTFRCDPISEHNRLYWYRQTLGQGPEFLTYFQNEAQLEKSRLLSDRFSAERPKGSFSTLEIQRTEQGDSAMYLCVSSARTGAENIQYFGAGTRLSVL.

This clonotype rates as medium-sized. The chain uses TRBV29-1 and TRBJ2-6; TRBD2 is a possible D gene (6 bases). The ends were cut back, 2 bases at V and 1 base at J, with 9 bases in the middle. Germline values: CDR1 SQVTM, CDR2 ANQGSEA. This CDR3 is 15 amino acids long. DNA of the CDR3: TGCAGCGTTGAACTGGGGGGATCTGGGGCCAACGTCCTGACTTTC. Translated: CSVELGGSGANVLTF.